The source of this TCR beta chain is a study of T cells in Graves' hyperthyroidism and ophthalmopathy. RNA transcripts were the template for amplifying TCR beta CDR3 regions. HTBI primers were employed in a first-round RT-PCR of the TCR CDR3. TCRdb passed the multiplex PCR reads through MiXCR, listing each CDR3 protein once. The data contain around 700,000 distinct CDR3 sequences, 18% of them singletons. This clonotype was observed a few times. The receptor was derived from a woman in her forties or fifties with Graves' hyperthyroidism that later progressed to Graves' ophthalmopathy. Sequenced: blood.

The CDR3 DNA is TGTGCCAGCAGCTTGCGGGGGGGCCAGTTGAATGAGCAGTTCTTC. Residues: CASSLRGGQLNEQFF. The chain couples TRBV5-6 to TRBJ2-1, with 8 bases aligning to TRBD2. V lost 1 base and J lost 7; bases outside the gene matches: 7. CDR3 length equals 15 residues. In germline, CDR1 is SGHDT, CDR2 YYEEEE. Complete variable domain (other parts from reference TRBV5-6 and TRBJ2-1): DAGVTQSPTHLIKTRGQQVTLRCSPKSGHDTVSWYQQALGQGPQFIFQYYEEEERQRGNFPDRFSGHQFPNYSSELNVNALLLGDSALYLCASSLRGGQLNEQFFGPGTRLTVL.